Below, 28 T cell receptor beta chains from the same sample are listed, as sequenced in a study of cytomegalovirus exposure and HLA in healthy donors. PCR involved 60 Vbeta and 13 Jbeta primers. Generated by immunoSEQ multiplex PCR, the TCRdb table keeps only in-frame clones and is missing some. The sample shows 70,000 to 90,000 clones, about 77% of them seen only once. The sample taken for sequencing was PBMCs. The receptors were gathered from a man aged 55-75 years in good health and CMV-seronegative.

This clone was observed a handful of times. The CDR3 region is CASTPPGRNTEAFF. CDR3 in DNA: TGTGCCAGCACCCCACCGGGGAGGAACACTGAAGCTTTCTTT. The chain uses TRBV27 and TRBJ1-1; D is ambiguous. This CDR3 has 14 amino acids. V shed 7 bases and J shed 1 base, with 13 bases lying between them. The germline CDR1 and CDR2 sequences are MNHEY and SMNVEV (reference sequence).

The chain combines TRBV5-1 with TRBJ1-1; TRBD1 is a possible D gene (5 bases). CDR1 is SGHRS, CDR2 YFSETQ, per germline. The CDR3 sequence is 14 residues long. Trimming left V 4 bases short and J 1 base short, with 11 bases between. The CDR3 nucleotides are TGCGCCAGCAGCCCACGGACACGGAACACTGAAGCTTTCTTT. Translated: CASSPRTRNTEAFF.

The chain has TRBV6-1 and TRBJ1-1, with TRBD1 matching 7 bases. The trim removed 6 bases at V and 8 bases at J, leaving 9 bases unmatched. This CDR3 is 13 amino acids long. Germline V gives CDR1 MNHNS, CDR2 SASEGT. CDR3 in amino acids: CASRKTGWTEAFF. CDR3 nucleotide sequence: TGTGCCAGCAGGAAGACAGGGTGGACCGAAGCTTTCTTT.

As regards this clone: The junction shows a germline mismatch at one end, possibly a read error. The chain recombines TRBV7-9 with TRBJ1-1; D gene ambiguous. From germline, CDR1 is SEHNR and CDR2 FQNEAQ (reference sequence). This CDR3 comprises 17 residues. DNA for the CDR3: TGTTCCAGCAGCTTAGGCCAGATCCCGCCGGGGAACACTGAAGCTTTCTTT. It specifies CSSSLGQIPPGNTEAFF.

The chain carries TRBV19 and TRBJ2-3, with D maybe TRBD1 (6 bases). CDR1 is LNHDA and CDR2 is SQIVND in the germline V gene (reference sequence). The CDR3 loop spans 15 amino acids. Between the trimmed V and J ends, which lost 1 base and 0 bases, there was a span of 8 bases. The CDR3 loop reads CASSIVTGSTDTQYF. The CDR3 nucleotides read TGTGCCAGTAGTATAGTGACAGGCAGCACAGATACGCAGTATTTT.

The chain is built from TRBV7-3 and TRBJ1-1, with 9 bases fitting TRBD1. The germline V gene has CDR1 SGHTA and CDR2 FQGTGA. This CDR3 is 15 amino acids long. V lost 5 bases, J lost 0 bases, and 4 bases stayed unmatched. The CDR3 is CASSAQGALNTEAFF. CDR3 sequence (DNA): TGTGCCAGCAGCGCACAGGGGGCCCTGAACACTGAAGCTTTCTTT.

V and J are TRBV7-3 and TRBJ2-1, with 7 nucleotides matching TRBD2. The CDR3 is made up of 14 amino acids. V shed 6 bases, J shed 1 base, and the junction held 3 bases outside the gene matches. Per the germline V gene, CDR1 is SGHTA and CDR2 is FQGTGA. CDR3 nucleotides: TGTGCCAGCAGTCCGGGGGGTTCCTACAATGAGCAGTTCTTC. It translates to CASSPGGSYNEQFF. Complete variable domain (other parts from reference TRBV7-3 and TRBJ2-1): GAGVSQTPSNKVTEKGKYVELRCDPISGHTALYWYRQSLGQGPEFLIYFQGTGAADDSGLPNDRFFAVRPEGSVSTLKIQRTERGDSAVYLCASSPGGSYNEQFFGPGTRLTVL.

The gene calls are TRBV5-1 and TRBJ2-3; 10 bases map to TRBD2. With V trimmed by 4 bases and J by 1 base, 3 bases remained unmatched. Germline loops: CDR1 SGHRS, CDR2 YFSETQ. CDR3 length: 15 amino acids. This CDR3 reads CASSTGTSGTDTQYF. CDR3 in DNA: TGCGCCAGCAGCACCGGGACTAGCGGCACAGATACGCAGTATTTT.

The chain uses TRBV19 and TRBJ2-3, with 9 positions matching TRBD1. The CDR3 totals 15 residues. The V gene's germline CDR1 is LNHDA and CDR2 SQIVND (reference sequence). Trimming took 7 bases from V and 3 from J; bases not matched to a gene: 8. CDR3 amino acids: CASTMRTGATDTQYF. In DNA, the CDR3 is TGTGCCAGTACCATGAGGACAGGGGCAACAGATACGCAGTATTTT.

The V and J genes are TRBV12-5 and TRBJ1-1, with unresolved D. The CDR3 is 15 residues long. Germline V gene lookup returns CDR1 LGHNT and CDR2 FRNRAP. Between the trimmed V and J ends, which lost 0 bases and 7 bases, there was a span of 15 bases. The CDR3: CASGLVRGGYSEAFF. DNA of the CDR3: TGTGCTAGTGGTTTGGTACGGGGAGGCTACAGTGAAGCTTTCTTT.

This chain links TRBV5-6 with TRBJ1-2; 9 nucleotides agree with TRBD1. V was clipped by 4 bases and J by 3 bases; unmatched bases: 7. The CDR3 runs to 15 residues. Germline V gene lookup returns CDR1 SGHDT and CDR2 YYEEEE. CDR3 in amino acids: CASSEDRGEDYGYTF. The CDR3 bases are TGTGCCAGCAGCGAGGACAGGGGTGAAGACTATGGCTACACCTTC.

The V gene is TRBV2, the J gene TRBJ1-1, with no clear D. Germline CDR1 is SNHLY and CDR2 is FYNNEI. With 7 bases removed from V and 1 base from J, the gap between germline ends came to 16 bases. The CDR3 is made up of 15 amino acids. CDR3 loop: CASTWLREGNTEAFF. For the CDR3, the DNA is TGTGCCAGCACCTGGCTTAGGGAGGGGAACACTGAAGCTTTCTTT.

Comment on this clone: A junction boundary mismatches the germline segment, possibly from a read error. The chain has TRBV7-9 and TRBJ1-2, with TRBD1 matching over 7 bases. CDR1 is SEHNR and CDR2 is FQNEAQ in the germline V gene (reference sequence). The CDR3 runs 13 residues. The CDR3 spells CSSSPDRAHGYTF. The CDR3 region has the DNA TGTTCCAGCAGCCCCGACAGGGCCCATGGCTACACCTTC.

This clone was seen just once. The gene calls are TRBV19 and TRBJ1-3; 7 nucleotides align to TRBD1. CDR1 is LNHDA, CDR2 SQIVND, per germline (reference sequence). The CDR3 sequence is 14 residues long. Trimming removed 4 bases from V and 6 bases from J; junction bases left unmatched: 6. As DNA, the CDR3 is TGTGCCAGTAGTACCGGACAGGAGAAAAACACCATATATTTT. This codes for CASSTGQEKNTIYF.

This rearrangement joins TRBV7-9 to TRBJ1-3; no reliable D call. This CDR3 is built from 13 residues. V was shortened by 6 bases and J by 0 bases, with 6 bases between the two germline ends. The germline V gene has CDR1 SEHNR and CDR2 FQNEAQ (reference sequence). The CDR3 DNA reads TGTGCCAGCAGGAGGGTCTCTGGAAACACCATATATTTT. Encoded protein: CASRRVSGNTIYF. The whole variable domain, filled in from reference TRBV7-9 and TRBJ1-3, reads DTGVSQNPRHKITKRGQNVTFRCDPISEHNRLYWYRQTLGQGPEFLTYFQNEAQLEKSRLLSDRFSAERPKGSFSTLEIQRTEQGDSAMYLCASRRVSGNTIYFGEGSWLTVV.

CDR3 coding DNA: TGTGCCAGCAGCTCTTGGACTGAAGAGACCCAGTACTTC. Its translation: CASSSWTEETQYF. The J gene is TRBJ2-5, the V gene TRBV11-3; possible D gene TRBD2, 5 bases. Germline CDR1 is SGHNT and CDR2 is YENEEA. V was pared by 4 bases and J by 3 bases, with 9 bases between. CDR3 length equals 13 residues.

The chain combines TRBV5-8 with TRBJ2-4, with 11 bases that match TRBD2. Germline-derived CDR1 and CDR2 are SGHTS and YDEGEE. Trimming at V came to 1 base and at J to 9 bases, leaving 12 bases not matched to a gene. CDR3 length equals 17 residues. The CDR3 region is CASSLLTSGASGSIQYF. The CDR3 coding sequence is TGTGCCAGCAGCTTGTTGACTAGCGGGGCCTCGGGGAGCATTCAGTACTTC.

The chain joins TRBV29-1 to TRBJ2-7, with 9 bases that match TRBD1. Looked up from germline, CDR1 is SQVTM and CDR2 is ANQGSEA. With 4 bases clipped from V and 7 bases from J, the junction kept 11 bases outside the gene matches. The CDR3 runs to 14 residues. Here the CDR3 reads CSVGQGGGVWEQYF. CDR3 DNA: TGCAGCGTTGGACAGGGGGGGGGTGTTTGGGAGCAGTACTTC.

This clone was seen only a few times. The chain combines TRBV19 with TRBJ1-4; D ambiguous. Per the germline V gene, CDR1 is LNHDA and CDR2 is SQIVND (reference sequence). Trimming removed 3 bases at V and 3 bases at J, with 17 bases between. The CDR3 loop spans 17 amino acids. The CDR3 loop reads CASSINAADASNEKLFF. The CDR3 DNA follows: TGTGCCAGTAGTATCAATGCCGCCGATGCGTCTAATGAAAAACTGTTTTTT.

V is TRBV7-8 and J is TRBJ2-7; 7 bases are shared with TRBD1. The CDR3 is 15 residues long. From germline, CDR1 is SGHVS and CDR2 FQNEAQ. J was trimmed by 5 bases and V by 2 bases; bases with no gene match: 9. The DNA of the CDR3 is TGTGCCAGCAGCTTAACGTCAGGGGGAGAGAACGAGCAGTACTTC. Encoded protein: CASSLTSGGENEQYF.

The CDR3 nucleotides read TGTGCCAGCAGTTACTCGGGGAGTTTTGGTGAAAAACTGTTTTTT. This encodes CASSYSGSFGEKLFF. The genes are TRBV6-5 and TRBJ1-4; D unresolved. This CDR3 has 15 amino acids. V was shortened by 0 bases and J by 7 bases, with 12 bases between the two germline ends. Germline V lookup: CDR1 MNHEY, CDR2 SVGAGI.

The rearrangement joins TRBV29-1 to TRBJ2-5; the D is unclear. V shed 6 bases and J shed 3 bases, with 14 bases lying between them. This CDR3 has 13 residues. Germline lookup yields CDR1 SQVTM and CDR2 ANQGSEA. The CDR3 spells CSVPNSLKETQYF. The CDR3, as DNA: TGCAGCGTCCCGAACTCCTTGAAAGAGACCCAGTACTTC.

The chain uses TRBV7-8 and TRBJ1-1, with D unclear. The V gene's germline CDR1 is SGHVS and CDR2 FQNEAQ. V was cut by 2 bases and J by 11 bases, with 21 bases left in between. The CDR3 covers 15 residues. The DNA for the CDR3 is TGTGCCAGCAGCTTAACCCCCCGCGGCGAGTCTGGGGCTTTCTTT. Translation gives CASSLTPRGESGAFF.

This clone was observed a few times. V gene TRBV6-1 combines with J gene TRBJ2-7; 8 bases map to TRBD1. CDR1 MNHNS and CDR2 SASEGT come from the germline V gene. Trimming removed 4 bases from V and 6 bases from J; junction bases left unmatched: 11. The CDR3 consists of 15 residues. In nucleotides, the CDR3 is TGTGCCAGCAGTGCCCAGACAGGGGCCCAGGGCGAGCAGTACTTC. This sequence encodes CASSAQTGAQGEQYF.

This clone was picked up a small number of times. CDR3: CATARSGSGGAGGELFF. Written as DNA, the CDR3 is TGTGCCACCGCTCGTAGTGGTAGCGGGGGGGCCGGCGGGGAGCTGTTTTTT. The chain uses TRBV7-7 and TRBJ2-2, with 11 bases identical to TRBD2. The CDR3 is 17 residues long. Germline V lookup: CDR1 SSHAT, CDR2 FNYEAQ (reference sequence). With V trimmed by 10 bases and J by 7 bases, 17 bases remained unmatched.

This clone was picked up one time. V gene TRBV7-9 combines with J gene TRBJ2-5; 8 bases match TRBD2. V lost 6 bases and J lost 0; bases outside the gene matches: 9. CDR3 length equals 16 residues. Germline lookup yields CDR1 SEHNR and CDR2 FQNEAQ (reference sequence). The CDR3 sequence: CASSYPLAAHQETQYF. The CDR3 DNA reads as TGTGCCAGCAGTTATCCACTAGCGGCCCACCAAGAGACCCAGTACTTC.

On this clone: Compared with germline, one end of the junction differs, possibly owing to a read error. This rearrangement joins TRBV7-9 to TRBJ2-2; D may be TRBD1 (5 bases). Germline lookup yields CDR1 SEHNR and CDR2 FQNEAQ (reference sequence). The CDR3 extends over 16 amino acids. In DNA, the CDR3 is TGTTCCAGCAGCTTGGGGTTAGGGGATCACACCGGGGAGCTGTTTTTT. It specifies CSSSLGLGDHTGELFF.

The chain has TRBV7-8 and TRBJ1-2; 7 bases are shared with TRBD1. After removal of 5 bases from V and 5 bases from J, the junction contained 11 bases not matched to a gene. In germline, CDR1 is SGHVS, CDR2 FQNEAQ. The CDR3 has 15 residues. The CDR3, as DNA: TGTGCCAGCAGCAGAAGCCCCTCCAGGGGGTATGGCTACACCTTC. Its protein is CASSRSPSRGYGYTF.